This entry concerns a single T cell receptor (beta chain). Its target is not known. In TCRdb, the 5' RACE reads were re-called with MiXCR into one record per CDR3 protein. In the table there are over 150,000 distinct CDR3 sequences, over 20% of which are singletons. The CDR3 consists of 12 residues. The germline V gene has CDR1 SGHDT and CDR2 YYEEEE. Trimming removed 4 bases from V and 6 bases from J, with 11 bases in between. The data derive from a study of T-cell memory formation after mild COVID-19. Findings and caveats of the study: Among contracting clones, CD4+ were mainly CM/EM and CD8+ enriched in EMRA.

Material for sequencing was PBMCs or a T cell subset sorted from them (not recorded which). The receptor was isolated from an adult woman who had mild COVID-19 (a few samples of this study predate the infection). Cell type and time point are not known. This chain uses TRBV5-6 with TRBJ2-7, with D perhaps matching TRBD1 or TRBD2 (6 bases each). This chain's CDR3 is CASSPGGTEQYF. The CDR3 DNA is TGTGCCAGCAGCCCCGGGGGCACCGAGCAGTACTTC.